The clone carrying this TCR beta chain came up a few times. The data were produced by immunoSEQ multiplex PCR, yet TCRdb's version contains in-frame clones alone and is incomplete. This repertoire shows around 25,000 clones, roughly 92% found once; its top ten account for under 20%. Unsorted cryopreserved PBMC were sequenced, averaging approximately 100,000 T cells per clinical donor. CDR1 SGHKS and CDR2 YYEKEE come from the germline V gene (reference sequence). The CDR3 has 14 amino acids. The V and J ends lost 4 bases and 4 bases, in that order; junction bases with no gene match: 4. This sample is drawn from a study of T cells in tuberculosis. Study-level information: In South Africa, adults with active tuberculosis were compared with IGRA-negative and latently infected IGRA-positive adolescents.

Sequencing was performed on PBMCs. This clonotype was sampled from a donor aged 10-30 years with latent tuberculosis or without tuberculosis infection. Some clones in this sample may be carry-over from other donors' samples. The chain has TRBV5-5 and TRBJ2-7; 11 bases match TRBD1. This CDR3 reads CASSPWDRGYEQYF. The CDR3 DNA reads as TGTGCCAGCAGCCCCTGGGACAGGGGGTACGAGCAGTACTTC.